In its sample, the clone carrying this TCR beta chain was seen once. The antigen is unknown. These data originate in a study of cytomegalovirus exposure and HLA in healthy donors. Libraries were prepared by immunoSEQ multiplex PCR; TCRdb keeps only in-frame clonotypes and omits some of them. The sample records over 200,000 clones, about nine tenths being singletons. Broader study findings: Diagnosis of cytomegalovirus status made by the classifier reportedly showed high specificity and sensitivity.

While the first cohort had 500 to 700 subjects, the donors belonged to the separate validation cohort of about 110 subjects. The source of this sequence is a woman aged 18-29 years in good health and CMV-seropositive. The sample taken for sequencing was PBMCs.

CDR3 nucleotide sequence: TGTGCCAGCAGCTCCCGAGACGGCCGGGTGGGCGAGCAGTACTTC. This gives the protein CASSSRDGRVGEQYF. The gene calls are TRBV9 and TRBJ2-7; D gene unclear. Germline V gene sequence: CDR1 SGDLS, CDR2 YYNGEE. This CDR3 is built from 15 residues. The V gene lost 4 bases and the J gene lost 6 bases, with 20 bases spanning the gap.